This T cell receptor beta chain derives from a study of shared clonotypes between healthy human individuals. Study at large: Contributing individuals were a couple of females and a few males aged 18 to 49.

This clone was picked up one time. V was clipped by 1 base and J by 3 bases; unmatched bases: 10. The CDR3 loop spans 18 amino acids. Germline loops: CDR1 SGHRS, CDR2 YFSETQ. In the original processing: Filtering differed since immunoSEQ provided only junctions, with no quality scores. Libraries were prepared by immunoSEQ multiplex PCR; TCRdb keeps only in-frame clonotypes and omits some of them. The V and J calls and clone size come from that table; D and trimming were worked out from the DNA. Altogether roughly 660,000 clones are present, roughly 88% being singletons, with the ten largest covering about 33%.

Sequenced input: memory CD8+ T cells from PBMCs. The subset denotes: CD45RO+ cells pooled with CCR7-negative TemRA cells. The gene calls are TRBV5-1 and TRBJ2-5, with 12 bases lining up with TRBD2. The receptor was isolated from a man aged 18 to 30 in good health. Some clones in this sample may be carry-over from other donors' samples. Here the CDR3 DNA reads TGCGCCAGCAGCTTGCTTATTCTAGCGGGAGGGGATGAAGAGACCCAGTACTTC. Translation gives CASSLLILAGGDEETQYF.